This TCR beta chain was identified in a study of cytomegalovirus exposure and HLA in healthy donors. Participants comprised healthy donors of bone marrow. The PCR was carried out with 60 Vbeta primers and 13 Jbeta primers. Method: immunoSEQ multiplex PCR; TCRdb's copy keeps in-frame clones and lacks some. The table lists 270,000 or so clones, 86% of them singletons. This TCR derives from a man between 35 and 55 years old in good health and CMV-seropositive. Material for sequencing was PBMCs.

The chain's CDR3 is CASSLDSTGELFF. DNA of the CDR3: TGCGCCAGCAGCTTGGACAGCACCGGGGAGCTGTTTTTT. This sequence joins TRBV5-1 and TRBJ2-2; D gene unclear. V lost 0 bases and J lost 4, with 4 bases in between. The CDR3 length is 13 residues. The germline V gene encodes CDR1 SGHRS and CDR2 YFSETQ.